This T cell receptor beta chain is from a study of technical replicates of blood from a handful of donors. CDR3 length equals 14 residues. Measured with immunoSEQ multiplex PCR; TCRdb has only the in-frame clones, and not every one. This table holds some 80,000 clones, about 96% found once. The material sequenced was T cells isolated from PBMCs. The rearrangement uses TRBV21-1 and TRBJ1-2; TRBD1 was called by the table and not checked on the DNA. TRBV21-1 is listed as a pseudogene. This receptor was obtained from a human donor in good health. The CDR3 sequence: CASRDRVPHYGYTF. The DNA for the CDR3 is TGTGCCAGCAGGGACAGGGTTCCTCATTATGGCTACACCTTC.